Listed below are T cell receptor beta chains from one sample, sequenced in a study of shared clonotypes between healthy human individuals. Only in-frame clones appear in the TCRdb table, and some are missing; sequencing was by immunoSEQ multiplex PCR. The sample carries 980,000 or so clones, over 60% recorded once. Sequenced sample: memory CD4+ T cells sorted from blood. Every receptor here comes from a man in his late teens or twenties in good health. CDR3s include the opening cysteine and the closing phenylalanine or tryptophan. The order of the fields is J gene, D gene, V gene, clone size, CDR3 protein, CDR3 DNA. D genes are given only for firm matches. Clone size is not always given. Where it is, it says once, few, many or a class for expanded clones.

TRBJ1-3 | - | TRBV9 | - | CASSVGRGNSGNTIYF | TGTGCCAGCAGCGTAGGGAGGGGGAACTCTGGAAACACCATATATTTT
TRBJ1-5 | - | TRBV5-1 | - | CASSFGGNQPQHF | TGCGCCAGCAGCTTTGGGGGGAATCAGCCCCAGCATTTT
TRBJ1-1 | - | TRBV27 | - | CASQLILGNTEAFF | TGTGCCAGCCAACTAATCCTAGGGAACACTGAAGCTTTCTTT
TRBJ2-2 | - | TRBV4-1 | - | CASRPDEGSGELFF | TGCGCCAGCAGACCCGACGAGGGCTCCGGGGAGCTGTTTTTT
TRBJ2-6 | - | TRBV2 | - | CASAGGANVLTF | TGTGCCAGCGCCGGCGGGGCCAACGTCCTGACTTTC
TRBJ2-3 | - | TRBV25-1 | - | CASRRNTGTQYF | TGTGCCAGCAGAAGAAACACCGGTACGCAGTATTTT
TRBJ1-1 | - | TRBV9 | - | CASSTSPNTEAFF | TGTGCCAGCAGCACCTCACCGAACACTGAAGCTTTCTTT
TRBJ1-5 | TRBD1 | TRBV15 | few | CATSRQGQGIINQPQHF | TGTGCCACCAGCAGGCAGGGACAGGGGATAATCAATCAGCCCCAGCATTTT
TRBJ2-7 | - | TRBV10-2 | few | CASSEWYEQYF | TGCGCCAGCAGTGAGTGGTACGAGCAGTACTTC
TRBJ2-7 | - | TRBV2 | - | CASSGQNYEQYF | TGTGCCAGCAGTGGACAGAACTACGAGCAGTACTTC
TRBJ1-1 | - | TRBV19 | few | CASRSPTPDREAFF | TGTGCCAGTAGATCACCTACCCCCGACAGAGAAGCTTTCTTT
TRBJ1-1 | - | TRBV10-3 | - | CAISTGVVGGEAFF | TGTGCCATCAGTACGGGGGTGGTTGGCGGTGAAGCTTTCTTT
TRBJ1-2 | - | TRBV19 | - | CASITGNSNYGYTF | TGTGCCAGCATTACAGGGAACTCAAACTATGGCTACACCTTC
TRBJ1-4 | TRBD1 | TRBV28 | - | CAIGTEAGGEKLFF | TGTGCCATCGGGACAGAGGCGGGGGGGGAAAAACTGTTTTTT
TRBJ1-3 | - | TRBV30 | - | CACNGGSGNTIYF | TGTGCCTGCAATGGGGGATCAGGAAACACCATATATTTT
TRBJ2-7 | - | TRBV4-3 | few | CASSQDQVASSYEQYF | TGCGCCAGCAGCCAAGATCAGGTTGCCAGCTCCTACGAGCAGTACTTC
TRBJ1-1 | - | TRBV2 | few | CASSGTANTEAFF | TGTGCCAGCAGTGGAACCGCGAACACTGAAGCTTTCTTT
TRBJ1-2 | TRBD1 | TRBV28 | - | CASSSPAGGGDYGYTF | TGTGCCAGCAGTTCCCCTGCAGGGGGAGGGGACTATGGCTACACCTTC
TRBJ1-1 | - | TRBV29-1 | few | CSVEDLLEAFF | TGCAGCGTTGAAGATTTGCTTGAAGCTTTCTTT
TRBJ1-1 | - | TRBV6-1 | - | CASSEARSTEAFF | TGTGCCAGCAGTGAAGCGCGTAGCACTGAAGCTTTCTTT
TRBJ2-5 | - | TRBV7-2 | - | CASGWGEVQETQYF | TGTGCCAGCGGATGGGGGGAAGTCCAAGAGACCCAGTACTTC
TRBJ2-5 | TRBD2 | TRBV9 | many | CASSVYGGVETQYF | TGTGCCAGCAGCGTTTATGGGGGGGTGGAGACCCAGTACTTC
TRBJ1-2 | TRBD1 | TRBV6-1 | - | CASSVRDRGYGYTF | TGTGCCAGCAGCGTCCGGGACAGGGGGTATGGCTACACCTTC
TRBJ1-1 | TRBD1 | TRBV18 | - | CASSPGQGPGRTEAFF | TGTGCCAGCTCACCGGGACAGGGCCCCGGGAGGACTGAAGCTTTCTTT
TRBJ1-2 | - | TRBV29-1 | - | CSVTQGEDYGYTF | TGCAGCGTTACGCAGGGAGAAGACTATGGCTACACCTTC
TRBJ2-7 | - | TRBV5-1 | many | CASSLDGSPYEQYF | TGCGCCAGCAGCTTGGATGGCAGCCCCTACGAGCAGTACTTC
TRBJ2-7 | TRBD2 | TRBV29-1 | once | CSVQGLREHPYEQYF | TGCAGCGTTCAAGGGTTGCGGGAGCATCCCTACGAGCAGTACTTC
TRBJ1-6 | - | TRBV15 | - | CATSRVTGYNSPLHF | TGTGCCACCAGCAGAGTCACAGGATATAATTCACCCCTCCACTTT
TRBJ1-5 | - | TRBV19 | few | CASSPEGNQPQHF | TGTGCCAGTAGTCCCGAGGGGAACCAGCCCCAGCATTTT
TRBJ2-3 | - | TRBV11-2 | few | CASSPRVGEDTQYF | TGTGCCAGCAGCCCCAGGGTAGGCGAAGATACGCAGTATTTT
TRBJ2-7 | - | TRBV30 | - | CAWSVGYEQYF | TGTGCCTGGAGCGTCGGTTACGAGCAGTACTTC
TRBJ2-7 | - | TRBV2 | - | CASALRVGGPSEQYF | TGTGCCAGCGCTCTGAGGGTCGGAGGGCCCTCCGAGCAGTACTTC
TRBJ2-1 | - | TRBV20-1 | - | CAQRARHEQFF | TGCGCCCAGCGGGCTAGGCATGAGCAGTTCTTC
TRBJ2-2 | - | TRBV19 | - | CASKGDSWAGELFF | TGTGCCAGTAAGGGGGACTCCTGGGCCGGGGAGCTGTTTTTT
TRBJ2-7 | - | TRBV5-1 | once | CASRTAYEQYF | TGCGCCAGCAGAACCGCCTACGAGCAGTACTTC
TRBJ2-2 | - | TRBV9 | - | CASSATEITGELFF | TGTGCCAGCAGCGCCACAGAAATCACCGGGGAGCTGTTTTTT
TRBJ2-5 | - | TRBV2 | - | CASSIQRTETQYF | TGTGCCAGCAGCATACAGCGGACGGAGACCCAGTACTTC
TRBJ2-1 | TRBD2 | TRBV7-8 | - | CASSLDSGRVDEQFF | TGTGCCAGCAGCTTAGATAGCGGGAGGGTCGATGAGCAGTTCTTC
TRBJ1-4 | TRBD1 | TRBV28 | - | CASEQGASNEKLFF | TGTGCCAGCGAACAGGGGGCAAGTAATGAAAAACTGTTTTTT
TRBJ1-6 | - | TRBV11-2 | few | CASSPPGIYSPLHF | TGTGCCAGCAGCCCCCCCGGGATCTATTCACCCCTCCACTTT
TRBJ1-2 | - | TRBV7-2 | - | CASSPNLDGYTF | TGTGCCAGCAGCCCCAATTTGGATGGCTACACCTTC
TRBJ1-2 | TRBD1 | TRBV2 | - | CASSDEGQLNYGYTF | TGTGCCAGCAGTGACGAGGGACAGCTTAACTATGGCTACACCTTC
TRBJ1-6 | - | TRBV7-8 | - | CASSLVGSNSPLHF | TGTGCCAGCAGCTTAGTCGGCAGCAATTCACCCCTCCACTTT
TRBJ2-5 | TRBD1 | TRBV7-3 | - | CASSQQGASETQYF | TGTGCCAGCAGCCAACAGGGGGCAAGTGAGACCCAGTACTTC
TRBJ1-1 | - | TRBV5-1 | once | CASSLASSQNTEAFF | TGCGCCAGCAGCTTGGCAAGCAGTCAGAACACTGAAGCTTTCTTT